This T cell receptor beta chain emerged from a study of blood T cell repertoires in COVID-19. The CDR3 extends over 15 amino acids. Germline V gene data show CDR1 as SGHNT and CDR2 as YENEEA. V was pared by 0 bases and J by 2 bases, with 8 bases between. How the authors handled the data: How many nucleated cells were present was estimated from reference gene primer amplification. Measured with immunoSEQ multiplex PCR; TCRdb has only the in-frame clones, and not every one. The V and J calls and clone size are taken from that table; D and trimming were inferred from the DNA. This sample yields some 83,000 clones, of which about 83% are seen a single time; around 7.8% belongs to the top ten.

Sequencing was carried out using peripheral blood. This TCR derives from a man aged 50 to 59 with active COVID-19. This chain links TRBV11-3 with TRBJ2-1; D gene ambiguous. The CDR3 sequence: CASSLEIVAYNEQFF. CDR3 DNA: TGTGCCAGCAGCTTAGAAATCGTCGCCTACAATGAGCAGTTCTTC.